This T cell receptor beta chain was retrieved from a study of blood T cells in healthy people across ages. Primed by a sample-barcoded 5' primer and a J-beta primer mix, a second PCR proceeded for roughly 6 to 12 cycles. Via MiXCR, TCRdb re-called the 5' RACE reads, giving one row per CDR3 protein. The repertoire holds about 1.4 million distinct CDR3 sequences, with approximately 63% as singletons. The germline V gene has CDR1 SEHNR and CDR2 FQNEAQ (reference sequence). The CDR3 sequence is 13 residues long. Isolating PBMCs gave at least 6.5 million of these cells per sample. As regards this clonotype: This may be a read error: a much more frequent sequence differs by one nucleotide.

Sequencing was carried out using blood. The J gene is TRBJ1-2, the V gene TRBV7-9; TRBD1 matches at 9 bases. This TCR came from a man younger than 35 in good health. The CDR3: CASSSGQGYGHTF. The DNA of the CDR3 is TGTGCCAGCAGCTCGGGACAGGGCTATGGCCACACCTTC.